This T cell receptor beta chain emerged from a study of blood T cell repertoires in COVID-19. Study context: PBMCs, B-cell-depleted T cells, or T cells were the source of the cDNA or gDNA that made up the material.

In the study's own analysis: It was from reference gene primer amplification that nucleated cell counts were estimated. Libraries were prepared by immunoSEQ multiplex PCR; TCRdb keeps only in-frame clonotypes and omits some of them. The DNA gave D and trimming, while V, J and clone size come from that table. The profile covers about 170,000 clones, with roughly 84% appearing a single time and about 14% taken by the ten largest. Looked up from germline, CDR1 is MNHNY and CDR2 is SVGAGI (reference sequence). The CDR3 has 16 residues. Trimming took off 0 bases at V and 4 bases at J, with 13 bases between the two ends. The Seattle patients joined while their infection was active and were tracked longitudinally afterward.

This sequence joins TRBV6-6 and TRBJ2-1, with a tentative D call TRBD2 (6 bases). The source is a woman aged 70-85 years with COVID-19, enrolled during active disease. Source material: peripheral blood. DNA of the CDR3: TGTGCCAGCAGTTACTCGATCTTAGCGGCATACAATGAGCAGTTCTTC. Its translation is CASSYSILAAYNEQFF.